This TCR beta chain was documented in a study of cytomegalovirus exposure and HLA in healthy donors (dated by TCRdb to 2016 to 2017). General notes on the study: An earlier analysis of roughly 570 of the donors reported about 280 Gb of sequence data and 95 million to 140 million unique TCR beta sequences obtained from around 190 million T cells. An early release covering roughly 640 HLA-typed donors comprised approximately 290 gigabases of sequencing data and roughly 86 million unique TCR sequences. Of the 350 to 450 genotyped donors, 81% were placed in the genetic ancestry cluster associated with self-reported Caucasian donors. The study aimed to test whether cataloging public T cell receptors could reveal signatures of past pathogen exposure. The study profiled the T cell repertoires of 666 subjects by immunosequencing and related them to cytomegalovirus serostatus. A separate validation cohort of over a hundred different subjects was used in addition to the approximately 670-subject first cohort. To predict cytomegalovirus infection status, the study combined high-throughput TCR immunosequencing, statistical association of individual TCRs with disease status, and machine learning. To study patterns of TCR occurrence, a later analysis re-analyzed previously published TCR beta repertoires from several hundred donors and added high-resolution HLA genotyping. Rather than drawing on any new phenotypic data, the later analysis identified candidate immune exposures from TCR beta sequences and the way those sequences occurred across donors. An earlier analysis of around 580 of the donors used high-throughput TCR beta sequencing to judge whether each TCR beta V gene segment behaved as functional or pseudogenic. Alongside the repertoire data, information on donor age, sex, ethnicity and CMV serostatus was compiled. A later genetic analysis took genome-wide SNP genotypes for about 55% of the 666 donors and used that subset as a discovery cohort. Every repertoire in the discovery cohort had been generated on one and the same sequencing platform. HLA typing covered class I and class II loci at four-digit resolution. Typing coverage varied by locus: roughly 629-640 donors for A, B, C, DRB1 and DQB1; under 550 for DQA1; about 600 for DPA1; around 490 for DPB1. Roughly five DR-DQ haplotypes were treated as single units for association and clustering because of strong linkage in the cohort. On average, 235,054 unique TCR beta nucleotide sequences were sequenced per donor among some 430 genotyped donors of the cohort, with about 19% of those sequences being non-productive.

To prepare the library, the immunoSEQ multiplex PCR assay was applied. The multiplex PCR relied on a mix of 60 forward primers for TCR Vbeta segments and 13 reverse primers for TCR Jbeta segments. The CDR3 region of rearranged TCR beta genes was amplified from genomic DNA by a multiplex PCR assay. On the Illumina HiSeq System, the amplified TCR beta libraries were sequenced as 87-base-pair reads. In the paper's pipeline: A later analysis counted approximately 84 million unique TCR beta chains across the 550 to 800 repertoires, and 10 million to 11 million of these chains were shared by at least two donors. Raw reads were error-corrected and collapsed into unique sequences with a nearest-neighbor algorithm that merged closely related sequences to remove PCR and sequencing errors. Alignment of CDR3 sequences to IMGT reference sequences was used to assign V, D and J gene segments. Each retained sequence needed at least a six-nucleotide match to both a V gene segment and a J gene segment. A rearrangement counted as productive if the CDR3 had no stop codons and remained in frame with V and J, and every other rearrangement counted as non-productive. Following IMGT convention, CDR3 was defined as the stretch from the second conserved V-encoded cysteine up to the conserved J-encoded phenylalanine. The earlier analysis of more than 450 of the donors excluded sequences that lacked an unambiguous match to a single V gene segment. In an earlier analysis of around 590 of the donors, a V segment was called functional when productive rearrangements were above 56.7%, and segregating when the standard deviation between donors exceeded 5%. A statistical classification framework was developed to diagnose cytomegalovirus status using the catalog of TCR beta chain sequences. In a later analysis, TCR nucleotide sequences were compared against IMGT/GENE-DB human TR gene sequences so that V and J genes could be assigned. The TCRdist pipeline was used in a later analysis to assign CDR3 sequences and most-parsimonious VDJ recombination scenarios. In a later analysis, each TCR beta chain was defined by its CDR3 amino acid sequence together with its V-gene family, and reads lacking a unique V-gene family were excluded. To address suspected cross-contamination and a sequencing artifact, a later analysis removed 450 to 700 highly shared, low-generation-probability nucleotide sequences. For each public chain, a later analysis derived a clonal expansion index from normalized ranks of inferred template counts within each repertoire. A later analysis computed generation probabilities with a VDJ recombination model fitted to out-of-frame rearrangements, and checked the results against IGoR. Hypergeometric tests were used in a later analysis to score TCR-TCR, TCR-HLA and TCR-CMV co-occurrence, with a repertoire-size bias correction applied to the TCR pairs. A later analysis estimated false discovery rates by permuting HLA or CMV assignments 20 times. In a later analysis, co-occurring TCRs were grouped using DBSCAN, and TCRdist sequence similarity was added for clustering within HLA-allele-positive subsets. For co-occurrence clustering, repertoires with fewer than 30,000 or more than 120,000 public chains were excluded, along with five repertoires with anomalous nucleotide sharing. The table comes from immuneACCESS by way of TCRdb, which keeps in-frame sequences with V and J called. Part of the clones is missing from these tables; in studies checked, under half for an unresolved V gene and the rest for unknown reasons. The V and J calls and clone size are taken from that table; D and trimming were inferred from the DNA. The sample records around 160,000 clones, over 70% of which are singletons. Jointly, the top ten make up around 7.1% of the sample.

In total, just over 650 healthy bone marrow donors made up the cohort. At the time of sampling, all cohort members were nominally healthy, though unrecorded immune exposures were likely present. The donor was CMV seropositive and was included in the group of some 290 seropositive cohort members. Each donor provided a peripheral blood sample, and peripheral blood mononuclear cells were used for TCR beta sequencing. The Qiagen DNeasy Blood Extraction Kit was used to extract genomic DNA from the blood cell samples. Regarding this clone: Its recognized antigen is unknown. The sample holds no much larger clone one base away, and base qualities are not on file.

CDR1 and CDR2, looked up from the germline V gene (reference sequence), are LNHNV and YYDKDF. Here V drops 3 bases and J drops 3 bases, and the junction holds 4 bases not matched to any gene. From its cysteine to its phenylalanine, the CDR3 spans 15 amino acids. Left in the record is the CDR3 DNA by itself, 45 bases read in frame from the first base. The research as a whole found: V-gene and J-gene trimming of TCR beta chains was associated with a missense DCLRE1C variant in a later genetic analysis, and the association was replicated in an independent cohort. Some IMGT-functional V segments, including TRBV6-2 and TRBV6-3, could not be distinguished by the 87-base-pair reads and were therefore excluded. About 17 rarely observed V segments, including chromosome 9 orphons, were excluded from the earlier analysis of approximately 500 of the donors because counts were too low. Linkage disequilibrium might explain the correlated functional status among segregating V segments, but an unknown experimental factor could not be ruled out. Presence/absence analyses assumed roughly uniform sequencing depth across donors, an assumption that may not hold. Immune exposure information for the cohort was limited to CMV serostatus. In vitro tests confirmed that a few of the cytomegalovirus-associated TCR beta chains recognize cytomegalovirus antigens. A cluster of highly shared sequence variants was judged likely to be a technical artifact of the sequencing pipeline. According to a later analysis, parvovirus B19, influenza, CMV and Epstein-Barr virus appeared linked to several top co-occurrence clusters. In a later analysis, TCR association rates were found to vary across HLA loci, with the most associated TCRs seen for DRB1 alleles and the fewest for HLA-C alleles. It was suggested by the authors that the approach could potentially be generalized to other disease states and immunological phenotypes. In this cohort, only TCR beta chains were sequenced, and detectable features were limited by the absence of alpha or paired-chain data. Compared with equally common non-associated chains, HLA-associated TCR beta chains in a later analysis were more clonally expanded and had lower generation probabilities. A later analysis associated 16,951 TCR beta sequences with specific HLA alleles at a false discovery rate of 0.05. The study gave a list of 150 to 200 TCR beta chains associated with cytomegalovirus. Broadly in line with IMGT annotations, most TCR beta V segments showed up in productive rearrangements about 87% or about 30% of the time in an earlier analysis of several hundred of the donors. Assigning TCR associations to individual alleles was difficult when HLA alleles, especially DR and DQ, strongly co-occurred. The classifier was reported to diagnose cytomegalovirus status with high specificity and sensitivity in both the original cohort and the validation cohort. According to a later genetic analysis, donors in an Asian-associated ancestry cluster had fewer N-insertions in productive TCRs than the roughly 660-donor mean. Most CMV-associated TCR beta chains appeared to be HLA-restricted in a later analysis, and the HLA associations seemed to be driven largely by CMV exposure. HLA typing was unavailable for some donors at each locus, so association tests used only the typed subset. While some public TCRs were present in many individuals, most TCR sequences turned up only very rarely across donors. A further reported finding was that TCR beta sequences accurately predicted the HLA-A and HLA-B alleles for most subjects in the first cohort.

This clonotype was obtained from a woman aged 40 to 50 in good health and CMV-seropositive. Sequenced: PBMCs. Recombination connected TRBV15 to TRBJ2-1, and TRBD1 matches 8 of the central bases. CDR3 loop: CATSSQGAGYNEQFF. The nucleotides read TGTGCCACCAGCAGCCAGGGGGCCGGCTACAATGAGCAGTTCTTC.